This record looks at one T cell receptor (beta chain) sequence and its context. Its specificity is not known. The data were obtained in a study of T cell responses to AZD1222 COVID-19 vaccine. Study-level findings and limits: Vaccine-associated CD4 TCRs spanned spike, dominant at 160-218 and 743-854. Repertoire samples came only from after the peak T cell response. Clonal diversity was possibly underestimated, and the donors were mostly white British, with more females. Just five to seven people given AZD1222 tested seropositive at baseline.

Trimming left V 0 bases short and J 7 bases short, with 13 bases between. CDR3 size: 15 residues. Germline V gives CDR1 KGHSH, CDR2 LQKENI. This table comes from immunoSEQ multiplex PCR, and its TCRdb copy is limited to in-frame clones, with some not included. Among around 200,000 clones listed, about 90% were seen once. The chain couples TRBV18 to TRBJ2-4; D unclear. This clonotype was sampled from an adult in good health. The sequencing used peripheral blood, collected on day 0 of AZD1222 vaccination. In DNA, the CDR3 is TGTGCCAGCTCACCACCTGGATCGGCTTATAACATTCAGTACTTC. This sequence encodes CASSPPGSAYNIQYF.